Below, one TCR beta chain is given with its context. No cognate antigen has been identified for it. The sample belongs to a study of monozygotic twins with inflammatory bowel disease (dated by TCRdb to about 2019). Concerning the study at large: A total of about 28 monozygotic twin pairs were included in the full study, comprising nine German pairs (four IBD-concordant, five IBD-discordant) and 19 IBD-discordant Danish pairs. The search for disease-associated traits relied mainly on comparing IBD patients with their genetically identical healthy co-twins within discordant pairs. Each individual had, on average, about 151 000 unique TCRalpha sequences and 181 000 unique TCRbeta sequences available for analysis.

The library relied on 5' RACE. For each TCR library, about 4,000 ng of total RNA was used. For each sample, cDNA synthesis was carried out in eight separate reactions using SMARTScribe reverse transcriptase. During cDNA synthesis, template switching was used to introduce unique molecular identifiers that contained a 6-nucleotide sample barcode. TCRalpha and TCRbeta cDNA was amplified in two nested PCRs of roughly 16 and 10 cycles, and bead purification was carried out after each PCR. Before amplification, the cDNA was both treated with uracil DNA-glycosylase and purified with the QIAquick PCR purification kit. In the second PCR, Illumina TruSeq-compatible adapters and sample-specific barcodes were added. Library quality and concentration were checked on TapeStation and Qubit, and libraries were pooled at about 5 ng each. Sequencing of pooled libraries was carried out on an Illumina HiSeq2500 single-index Rapid Run using 2 x 100 bp reads and custom sequencing primers. Per the original workflow: MiGEC version 1.2.6 was used for UMI-based consensus assembly, which corrected PCR and sequencing errors. MiXCR version 2.1.1 handled V(D)J alignment, clonotype assembly and CDR3 extraction. Normalisation of gene usage, clonotype sharing and MAIT/NKT TCR abundance was achieved by analysing the top 1000, 10 000 and 20 000 clonotypes per sample. Diversity was computed as the inverse Simpson index with the vegan R package after downsampling to 27 000 UMIs. Paired Mann-Whitney U tests were applied to discordant twin pairs, and Benjamini-Hochberg correction was used for multiple testing. TCRdb reprocessed the raw reads; every CDR3 protein sequence is a single record, and DNA is not supplied. The V and J calls here are based on TCRdb, not the publication. The sample's clone listing holds some 450,000 distinct CDR3 sequences. In total, the top ten clones hold more than 2% of the sample.

From each donor, an approximately 2.5 ml peripheral blood sample was drawn into PAXgene tubes and stored at -80 degrees C. Without T cell sorting, total RNA was isolated from whole blood using the PAXgene blood miRNA kit on an automated QIAcube. Deep TCRalpha and TCRbeta repertoire profiling with unique molecular barcoding was performed on peripheral blood of monozygotic twin pairs concordant or discordant for inflammatory bowel disease. Smoking habits were recorded for all twin pairs, with individuals classified as current, former or never smokers. The CDR3, cysteine through phenylalanine, is 15 amino acids long. The coding DNA is unavailable. The germline V gene (reference sequence) provides CDR1 SEHNR and CDR2 FQNEAQ. The paper as a whole reports these results and caveats: IBD patients had lower TCRbeta repertoire diversity, measured by the inverse Simpson index, than their healthy co-twins. The analysis was unable to tell apart different T cell subtypes. The results gave no support for a single strong signal or clonotype linked to IBD. Repertoire similarity did not differ between concordant and discordant twins, possibly due to limited statistical power. Because patients received different immunosuppressive treatments, the repertoires may have picked up extra background noise and variability between individuals. Compared with healthy twins, IBD patients had fewer clonotypes in common with other individuals, a difference most pronounced in patients showing signs of disease activity.

The sequence joins TRBV7-9 to TRBJ2-5; TCRdb returns TRBD1, unconfirmable since there is no DNA. The clonotype was recovered from a human donor with ulcerative colitis or Crohn's disease, or a healthy co-twin of an affected twin (not recorded which). The specimen sequenced was blood. The CDR3 here reads CASSPPGQAQETQYF.